This T cell receptor beta chain was found in a study of CD8 T cells in Susac syndrome. Roughly 0.5 to 1 ug RNA was reverse transcribed with random hexamers. In TCRdb, the immunoSEQ multiplex PCR reads were re-called with MiXCR into one record per CDR3 protein. Counted here are about 52,000 distinct CDR3 sequences, around 93% occurring once; the ten biggest clones make up about 0.51%. The CDR3 is 12 residues long. In germline, CDR1 is KGHDR, CDR2 SFDVKD. Trimming pared 3 bases from V and 4 bases from J, leaving 6 bases between. The receptor's source is a human donor with multiple sclerosis. Sequenced sample: CD8+ T cells from PBMCs. V gene TRBV24-1 combines with J gene TRBJ2-7; D might be TRBD1 (6 bases). CDR3 coding DNA: TGTGCCACCAGTGATCAGGGGTACGAGCAGTACTTC. Its protein is CATSDQGYEQYF.